Listed below are T cell receptor beta chains from one sample, sequenced in a study of OX40 agonist ivuxolimab in advanced cancers. Libraries were prepared by immunoSEQ multiplex PCR; TCRdb keeps only in-frame clonotypes and omits some of them. The sample consists of around 60,000 clones, 89% of them appearing once. The sequenced sample was CD4+ or CD8+ T cells sorted from blood, obtained in a trial of the OX40 agonist ivuxolimab. The receptors originated from an adult with an advanced solid tumor such as melanoma, head and neck, liver or kidney cancer. The CDR3 runs from the conserved cysteine through the conserved F or W. D genes are given only for firm matches. Only part of the rows carry a size: once, few, many, or a class if the clone is expanded.

size	V	D	J	CDR3	DNA
.	TRBV7-9	TRBD2	TRBJ2-7	CASSSTLSGRNEQYF	TGTGCCAGCAGCTCGACCCTTAGCGGGAGGAACGAGCAGTACTTC
once	TRBV9	.	TRBJ1-1	CASSPPGQNTEAFF	TGTGCCAGCAGCCCACCGGGACAGAACACTGAAGCTTTCTTT
.	TRBV6-1	TRBD1	TRBJ2-7	CASSEETGDAYEQYF	TGTGCCAGCAGTGAAGAGACAGGGGACGCCTACGAGCAGTACTTC
.	TRBV5-1	TRBD2	TRBJ2-3	CASSSDRLARPDTQYF	TGCGCCAGCAGCTCCGACCGACTAGCGCGTCCAGATACGCAGTATTTT
.	TRBV9	.	TRBJ1-4	CASSNSGRVGEKLFF	TGTGCCAGCAGCAATTCCGGGAGGGTCGGGGAAAAACTGTTTTTT
.	TRBV7-9	TRBD1	TRBJ2-3	CASSTTAGTAFTDTQYF	TGTGCCAGCAGCACAACTGCCGGGACAGCCTTCACAGATACGCAGTATTTT
.	TRBV5-8	.	TRBJ2-1	CASRGLLFDEQFF	TGTGCCAGCAGGGGACTTCTCTTCGATGAGCAGTTCTTC
.	TRBV6-5	.	TRBJ1-5	CASSYSSDQPQHF	TGTGCCAGCAGTTACTCTTCAGATCAGCCCCAGCATTTT
.	TRBV7-3	.	TRBJ1-1	CASSLNEGSGAFF	TGTGCCAGCAGCTTAAATGAGGGGAGCGGAGCTTTCTTT
.	TRBV15	.	TRBJ1-5	CATSSPVRQPQHF	TGTGCCACCAGCAGCCCGGTGCGGCAGCCCCAGCATTTT
.	TRBV2	.	TRBJ2-7	CASSDYHYEQYF	TGTGCCAGCAGTGACTACCACTACGAGCAGTACTTC
.	TRBV7-9	.	TRBJ2-7	CASSSFGGDSYEQYF	TGTGCCAGCAGCTCCTTTGGCGGGGACTCCTACGAGCAGTACTTC
.	TRBV7-9	TRBD1	TRBJ2-1	CASSSSTGGNEQFF	TGTGCCAGCAGCTCGTCCACAGGGGGCAATGAGCAGTTCTTC
.	TRBV11-1	.	TRBJ2-1	CASSPSPSSSYNEQFF	TGTGCCAGCAGCCCCTCACCCAGCAGCTCCTACAATGAGCAGTTCTTC
.	TRBV5-1	.	TRBJ1-1	CASSFKDDTEAFF	TGCGCCAGCAGCTTTAAGGACGATACTGAAGCTTTCTTT
.	TRBV27	.	TRBJ1-1	CASSITGNTEAFF	TGTGCCAGCAGTATAACAGGGAACACTGAAGCTTTCTTT
.	TRBV5-4	.	TRBJ1-2	CASSLSGPGYGYTF	TGTGCCAGCAGCTTGTCCGGGCCGGGCTATGGCTACACCTTC
.	TRBV11-2	TRBD2	TRBJ2-3	CASSQRLAGISDTQYF	TGTGCCAGCAGCCAAAGACTAGCGGGAATTTCAGATACGCAGTATTTT
.	TRBV11-2	.	TRBJ2-7	CASSLGPRYEQYF	TGTGCCAGCAGCTTAGGGCCCAGGTACGAGCAGTACTTC
.	TRBV7-3	TRBD2	TRBJ2-3	CASSNGGTSGRASDTQYF	TGTGCCAGCAGCAACGGCGGGACTAGCGGGAGGGCCAGTGATACGCAGTATTTT
.	TRBV29-1	.	TRBJ1-1	CSVVGNTEAFF	TGCAGCGTTGTAGGGAACACTGAAGCTTTCTTT
.	TRBV6-5	.	TRBJ2-3	CASSHERETDTQYF	TGTGCCAGCAGTCACGAGCGAGAAACAGATACGCAGTATTTT
.	TRBV7-9	.	TRBJ2-3	CASSGLEITSTDTQYF	TGTGCCAGCAGCGGGCTGGAGATAACTAGCACAGATACGCAGTATTTT
.	TRBV19	TRBD1	TRBJ2-7	CASRGQGDYEQYF	TGTGCCAGCAGGGGACAGGGGGACTACGAGCAGTACTTC
.	TRBV27	.	TRBJ1-5	CASSWDSNQPQHF	TGTGCCAGCAGTTGGGACTCTAATCAGCCCCAGCATTTT
once	TRBV7-9	.	TRBJ2-3	CASSPQEPGHRTDTQYF	TGTGCCAGCAGCCCCCAGGAGCCGGGACATCGCACAGATACGCAGTATTTT
once	TRBV27	TRBD2	TRBJ2-7	CASSSGLAFYEQYF	TGTGCCAGCAGTTCGGGACTAGCGTTCTACGAGCAGTACTTC
.	TRBV4-1	.	TRBJ1-4	CASSPRGGRLDEKLFF	TGCGCCAGCAGCCCCCGCGGGGGGAGACTGGATGAAAAACTGTTTTTT
.	TRBV5-1	TRBD1	TRBJ2-7	CASSEKTQGANEQYF	TGCGCCAGCAGTGAGAAGACACAGGGGGCTAACGAGCAGTACTTC
.	TRBV7-3	TRBD2	TRBJ2-5	CASSLAAGGVETQYF	TGTGCCAGCAGCTTAGCAGCGGGGGGCGTGGAGACCCAGTACTTC
.	TRBV19	.	TRBJ1-5	CASSIVFGGNQPQHF	TGTGCCAGTAGTATAGTGTTCGGGGGCAATCAGCCCCAGCATTTT
.	TRBV5-1	TRBD1	TRBJ2-1	CASSSRTGGNEQFF	TGCGCCAGCAGCTCCCGGACAGGGGGCAATGAGCAGTTCTTC
.	TRBV5-1	TRBD2	TRBJ2-1	CASSLGLAPSYNEQFF	TGCGCCAGCAGCTTGGGACTAGCGCCCTCGTACAATGAGCAGTTCTTC
once	TRBV27	TRBD2	TRBJ2-2	CASSPWTSGTGELFF	TGTGCCAGCAGTCCCTGGACTAGCGGAACCGGGGAGCTGTTTTTT
.	TRBV28	.	TRBJ1-1	CASSRGGGPEAFF	TGTGCCAGCAGTCGTGGGGGGGGGCCTGAAGCTTTCTTT
.	TRBV7-7	.	TRBJ2-7	CASSLAGSYEQYF	TGTGCCAGCAGCTTGGCAGGCTCCTACGAGCAGTACTTC
.	TRBV7-2	.	TRBJ1-2	CASSLQGHYGYTF	TGTGCCAGCAGCCTACAGGGTCACTATGGCTACACCTTC